A selection of T cell receptor beta chains follows, all from one sample in a study of shared clonotypes between healthy human individuals. TCRdb's copy holds only in-frame clones and misses some; the assay was immunoSEQ multiplex PCR. This table has approximately 100,000 clones, roughly 66% appearing once. Specimen: memory CD8+ T cells sorted from blood. These receptors all come from a woman under 40 in good health. Each CDR3 is given with its conserved first and last residue. Each record gives: J gene, D gene, V gene, clone size, CDR3 DNA, CDR3 protein. D genes are given only for firm matches. Clone size is given for some rows only: seen once, a few or many times, or a class if the clone is expanded.

j_call: TRBJ2-2; d_call: -; v_call: TRBV28; clone_size: -; cdr3_nt: TGTGCCAGCAACCTTGCACGGAACACCGGGGAGCTGTTTTTT; cdr3_aa: CASNLARNTGELFF
j_call: TRBJ2-1; d_call: TRBD1; v_call: TRBV2; clone_size: many; cdr3_nt: TGTGCCAGCAACGGACAGGGGAAAGATGAGCAGTTCTTC; cdr3_aa: CASNGQGKDEQFF
j_call: TRBJ2-7; d_call: -; v_call: TRBV11-2; clone_size: -; cdr3_nt: TGTGCCAGCAGCCGCTTTGAAAGTGGGTCTAACTACGAGCAGTACTTC; cdr3_aa: CASSRFESGSNYEQYF
j_call: TRBJ1-2; d_call: TRBD1; v_call: TRBV7-7; clone_size: -; cdr3_nt: TGTGCCAGCAGCGTCGGACAGGGAGGCTATGGCTACACCTTC; cdr3_aa: CASSVGQGGYGYTF
j_call: TRBJ1-3; d_call: TRBD1; v_call: TRBV28; clone_size: -; cdr3_nt: TGTGCCAGCAGTTTATTCGGGACAGCCGGTAGAGTGGGAAACACCATATATTTT; cdr3_aa: CASSLFGTAGRVGNTIYF
j_call: TRBJ2-7; d_call: -; v_call: TRBV15; clone_size: once; cdr3_nt: TGTGCCACCAGCAAGATTAGCGGAAACTACGAGCAGTACTTC; cdr3_aa: CATSKISGNYEQYF
j_call: TRBJ2-7; d_call: -; v_call: TRBV4-2; clone_size: medium-sized; cdr3_nt: TGTGCCAGCAGCCAAGATCTGGGGAAGGGCTCCTACGAGCAGTACTTC; cdr3_aa: CASSQDLGKGSYEQYF
j_call: TRBJ2-3; d_call: TRBD1; v_call: TRBV19; clone_size: -; cdr3_nt: TGTGCCAGTAGTACTATTCCGGGACAGGGGGCAGATACGCAGTATTTT; cdr3_aa: CASSTIPGQGADTQYF
j_call: TRBJ1-5; d_call: -; v_call: TRBV10-2; clone_size: -; cdr3_nt: TGCGCCAGCAGTGATCACTCTGGGGGTTGGGATCAGCCCCAGCATTTT; cdr3_aa: CASSDHSGGWDQPQHF
j_call: TRBJ2-4; d_call: TRBD2; v_call: TRBV28; clone_size: -; cdr3_nt: TGTGCCAGCAGTTCCGGACTAGCGGGAGACCTTGCCAAAAACATTCAGTACTTC; cdr3_aa: CASSSGLAGDLAKNIQYF